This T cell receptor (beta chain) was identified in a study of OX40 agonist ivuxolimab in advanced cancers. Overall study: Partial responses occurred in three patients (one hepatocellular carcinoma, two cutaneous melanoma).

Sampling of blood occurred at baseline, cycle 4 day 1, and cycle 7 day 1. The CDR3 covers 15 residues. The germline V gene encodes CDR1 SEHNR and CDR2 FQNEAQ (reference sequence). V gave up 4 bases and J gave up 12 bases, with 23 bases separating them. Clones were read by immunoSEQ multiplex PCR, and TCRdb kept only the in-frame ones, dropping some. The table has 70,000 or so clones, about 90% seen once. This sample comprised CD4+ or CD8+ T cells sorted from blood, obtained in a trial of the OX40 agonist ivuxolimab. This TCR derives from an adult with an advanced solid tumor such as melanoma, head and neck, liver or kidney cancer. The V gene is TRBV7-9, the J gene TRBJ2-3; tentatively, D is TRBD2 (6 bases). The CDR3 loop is CASSSVGTPRWGQYF. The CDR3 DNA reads TGTGCCAGCAGCTCGGTGGGGACTCCCCGCTGGGGACAGTATTTT.